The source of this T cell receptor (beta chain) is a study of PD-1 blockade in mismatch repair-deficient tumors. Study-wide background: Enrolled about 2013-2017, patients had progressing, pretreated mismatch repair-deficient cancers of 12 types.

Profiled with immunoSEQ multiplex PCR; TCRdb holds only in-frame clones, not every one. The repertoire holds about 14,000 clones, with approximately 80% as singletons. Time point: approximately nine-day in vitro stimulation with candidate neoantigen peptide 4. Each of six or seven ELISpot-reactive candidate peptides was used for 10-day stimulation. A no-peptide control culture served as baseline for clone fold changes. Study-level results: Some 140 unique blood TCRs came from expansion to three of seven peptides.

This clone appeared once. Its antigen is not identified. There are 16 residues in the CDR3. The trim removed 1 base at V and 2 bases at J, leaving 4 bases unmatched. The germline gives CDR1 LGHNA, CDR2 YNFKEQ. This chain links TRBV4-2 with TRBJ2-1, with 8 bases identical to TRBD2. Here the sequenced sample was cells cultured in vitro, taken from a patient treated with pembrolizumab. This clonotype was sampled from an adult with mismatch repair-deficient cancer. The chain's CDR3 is CASSQGGGRPYNEQFF. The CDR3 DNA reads TGTGCCAGCAGCCAAGGCGGCGGGAGGCCCTACAATGAGCAGTTCTTC.